Detailed here is one T cell receptor beta chain. This clonotype was recorded many times. Its antigen target is currently unknown. The record has no base qualities; no much larger clone is one base away. This entry belongs to a study of blood T cells in healthy people across ages (dated by TCRdb to between 2015 and 2017). With respect to the entire study: Template switching captured roughly one uniquely barcoded TCR beta cDNA molecule per two T cells in model experiments. The study measured age-related changes in TCR beta repertoire diversity using deep sequencing normalized with unique cDNA molecular identifiers. The donors were divided into four age groups: young (average around 16 years), middle-aged (approximately 42), aged (approximately 64) and long-lived (more than 75). To avoid experimental bias, donors of different ages were spread randomly across the sequencing lanes. Using the same blood draw, the study looked at two additional independent replicas of 1 million unique cDNA reads for two donors, one aged 18 to 30 and the other aged 80 or older. Beyond this particular receptor, the publication reports: Estimates of total diversity based on one million sequenced T cells were considered lower bounds and underestimates. Compared with the aged group, the long-lived group had more naive CD4+ T cells, fewer expanded clones and increased TCR diversity, suggesting age selection. Because profiling used bulk unsorted PBMCs, naive and antigen-experienced compartments could not be compared conclusively. Observed TCR beta diversity per million T cells fell roughly linearly with age, and a significant reduction was already apparent by age around 39. Donor CMV infection status was unknown, potentially confounding age-related changes in expanded clonotypes. There was a strong correlation between observed TCR beta diversity and the percentage of naive T cells measured by flow cytometry.

Taken from the germline V gene (reference sequence), the CDR1 and CDR2 loops are DFQATT and SNEGSKA. Inclusive of the bounding cysteine and phenylalanine, the CDR3 is 12 residues long. The kept DNA is CDR3 alone, 36 bases in frame from the first base. The receptor library was made with 5' RACE. Instrument on record: Illumina HiSeq 2500. A second PCR of roughly 7 to 12 cycles was performed with a sample-barcoded 5' primer and a J-beta primer mix. Each TCR beta cDNA molecule received a unique molecular identifier from a template-switch 5' adaptor carrying 12 random nucleotides. Each sample yielded at least 3 million CDR3-containing paired-end reads. First-strand cDNA synthesis was performed from all RNA using the Mint cDNA synthesis kit, with priming by a TRBC-specific oligonucleotide. Following uracil-DNA glycosylase treatment, a first 18-cycle PCR with universal primers M1SS and BC2_uni_R was performed on all cDNA. On the study's bioinformatics: Normalization of each sample was performed by random selection of 1 million high-quality reads, each carrying a distinct molecular identifier. Reads with shared molecular identifiers were discarded instead of being binned into consensus sequences. CDR3 identification, clonotype clustering and error correction used MiTCR with a Q25 quality threshold and the strictest error-elimination algorithm. A nonparametric unseen species model using Euler transformation provided a lower-bound estimate of total TCR beta diversity. In TCRdb, the public reads were trimmed at Q25 with fastp and aligned with MiXCR, with productive beta chains retained. Each entry merges the rows of one CDR3 protein and shows their most common DNA and genes. The V and J calls shown here were made by TCRdb, not taken from the authors' results. This sample holds roughly 800,000 distinct CDR3 sequences; around 34% were observed only once. In total, the top ten clones hold over 10% of the sample.

Systemically healthy Caucasian individuals from Russia, 39 in total and aged about 6 to 95 years, were included as donors. Each donor gave 8 to 10 milliliters of peripheral blood, collected into EDTA-treated Vacutainer tubes. Ficoll-Paque density-gradient centrifugation was used to isolate PBMCs, with at least 7 million obtained per sample. Trizol reagent was used to extract total RNA from the PBMCs, yielding at least 5 micrograms per sample. For every donor, flow cytometry on a PBMC aliquot measured the percentage of naive CD45RAhigh/CD27high T cells. The chain couples TRBV20-1 to TRBJ2-1, with the D gene tentatively TRBD1 or TRBD2, based on 6 matching bases in each. TRBJ2-7 explains the end of the DNA better; the J call may be wrong. This receptor was obtained from a man aged 18 to 30 in good health. Sequencing was performed on blood. The CDR3 reads as follows: CSASGGYNEQYF. The bases are TGCAGTGCTAGCGGGGGCTACAATGAGCAGTACTTC.